This TCR beta chain was profiled in a study of blood T cell repertoires in COVID-19. Turning to the study itself: Symptom resolution, clearance, or two negative PCRs marked donors in Cohort 3 as recovered. Nucleic acid was either cDNA or gDNA, and it came from T cells, B-cell-depleted T cells, or PBMCs. The samples span acute and convalescent COVID-19 from the United States, Italy and Spain.

This clone was recorded only once. The CDR3 runs 13 residues. In germline, CDR1 is SGHVS, CDR2 FQNEAQ. V gave up 5 bases and J gave up 9 bases; unmatched junction bases: 9. How the authors handled the data: For nucleated cells, counts were estimated from reference gene primer amplification. The repertoire was sequenced with immunoSEQ multiplex PCR; TCRdb's copy has only in-frame clones and lacks some. The DNA was the basis for D and trimming; V, J and clone size are from that table. The repertoire consists of 250,000 to 300,000 clones, with 85% to 90% occurring once and the leading ten covering around 2%.

V gene TRBV7-8 combines with J gene TRBJ1-2, with TRBD1 identical over 7 bases. Sample: PBMCs or T cells enriched from blood (not recorded which). This clonotype was obtained from a woman aged 55-70 years in a cohort exposed to, infected with or recovered from COVID-19 (not recorded which). In nucleotides, the CDR3 is TGTGCCAGCAGCCTACGTGACAGGGCTAGCTACACCTTC. Encoded protein: CASSLRDRASYTF.